The next 5 T cell receptor beta chains were all read from a single sample in a study of identifying expanded T cells in peripheral blood. The repertoire was sequenced with immunoSEQ multiplex PCR; TCRdb's copy has only in-frame clones and lacks some. The sample includes 90,000 to 120,000 clones, approximately 90% of them seen just once. Input material: blood. These receptors came from a person aged 18 to 69 in good health.

This chain links TRBV4-3 with TRBJ1-5; possibly TRBD1 for D (5 bases). CDR1 and CDR2 from the germline V gene are LGHNA and YSLEER. The CDR3 spans 15 residues. Trimming shortened V by 1 base and J by 2 bases, and 9 bases separated the two germline ends. The CDR3 region is CASSQGRGGNQPQHF. The CDR3 region has the DNA TGCGCCAGCAGCCAAGGAAGGGGCGGCAATCAGCCCCAGCATTTT.

The count of this clone is one. The rearrangement links TRBV28 to TRBJ1-1; TRBD1 aligns across 10 bases. CDR3 length: 17 residues. Unmatched junction bases numbered 13, after V lost 2 bases and J lost 7 bases. Germline assignment: CDR1 MDHEN and CDR2 SYDVKM. This CDR3 is CASSLPPGTGDWIEAFF. In nucleotides, the CDR3 is TGTGCCAGCAGTTTACCCCCCGGGACAGGGGATTGGATTGAAGCTTTCTTT.

This chain connects TRBV28 to TRBJ1-2, with D hard to call. V lost 1 base to trimming and J lost 7 bases, with 7 bases between them. The CDR3 is made up of 12 amino acids. Germline V gives CDR1 MDHEN, CDR2 SYDVKM. The CDR3 loop reads CASSLYRLGYTF. CDR3 DNA: TGTGCCAGCAGTTTATACCGTCTTGGCTACACCTTC.

This chain links TRBV28 with TRBJ1-2, with 7 bases matching TRBD1. V dropped 6 bases and J dropped 4; count of bases not matched to a gene: 11. CDR3 length: 15 amino acids. Per the germline V gene, CDR1 is MDHEN and CDR2 is SYDVKM. The CDR3 DNA reads as TGTGCCAGCAGCCAGGGACAGAACTTGGGCTATGGCTACACCTTC. Residues: CASSQGQNLGYGYTF.

The rearrangement links TRBV7-2 to TRBJ1-6, with a tentative D call TRBD1 (5 bases). This CDR3 region has 14 residues. Germline CDR1 and CDR2: SGHTA and FQGNSA. V was pared by 1 base and J by 9 bases, with 10 bases between. The DNA for the CDR3 is TGTGCCAGCAGCTTAGGTCTGGGGACTTCACCCCTCCACTTT. Translating gives CASSLGLGTSPLHF.